This T cell receptor beta chain was obtained from a study of graft-versus-host responses after intestinal transplantation. Study context: Multivisceral, liver-intestinal, or isolated intestinal grafts were transplanted into recipients. Each recipient received anti-thymocyte globulin induction, then tacrolimus and steroids for about three years.

Each mixed lymphocyte reaction held 200,000 CFSE-labeled responders and 200,000 irradiated violet-dye-labeled stimulators. Clones were sequenced by immunoSEQ multiplex PCR, and TCRdb holds only the in-frame ones, with some missing. The top ten hold about 5.5% of the sample, which has 6,000 to 6,500 clones, about a fifth seen once. CDR3 length: 11 residues. V was pared by 5 bases and J by 2 bases, with 5 bases between. Germline V lookup: CDR1 SGHDT, CDR2 YYEEEE. This clone showed up just a few times. This sequence was found in a human patient who was an organ donor for intestinal transplantation. The chain joins TRBV5-6 to TRBJ2-7; D not resolved. Sample: alloreactive CD4+ T cells from a mixed lymphocyte reaction culture, taken before transplantation. Subset noted: CFSE-low proliferating T cells sorted from roughly six-day pre-transplant mixed lymphocyte reaction (GvH or HvG direction). CDR3 amino acids: CASRGTYEQYF. CDR3 nucleotides: TGTGCCAGCAGGGGCACCTACGAGCAGTACTTC. The variable domain in full, completed from reference TRBV5-6 and TRBJ2-7, reads DAGVTQSPTHLIKTRGQQVTLRCSPKSGHDTVSWYQQALGQGPQFIFQYYEEEERQRGNFPDRFSGHQFPNYSSELNVNALLLGDSALYLCASRGTYEQYFGPGTRLTVT.